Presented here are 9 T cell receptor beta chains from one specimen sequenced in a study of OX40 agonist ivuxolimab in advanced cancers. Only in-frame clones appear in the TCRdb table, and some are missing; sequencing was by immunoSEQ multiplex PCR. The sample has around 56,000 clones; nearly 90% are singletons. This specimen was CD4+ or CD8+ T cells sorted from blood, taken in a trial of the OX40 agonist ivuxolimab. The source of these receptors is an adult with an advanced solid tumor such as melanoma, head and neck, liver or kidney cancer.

The CDR3 DNA reads TGCGCCAGCAGTTGGACTAGCTCCTACGAGCAGTACTTC. Its protein is CASSWTSSYEQYF. This chain uses TRBV10-2 with TRBJ2-7, with 7 bases aligning to TRBD2. CDR3 length: 13 amino acids. Germline V gene data show CDR1 as WSHSY and CDR2 as SAAADI. Trimming removed 5 bases from V and 0 bases from J; junction bases left unmatched: 1.

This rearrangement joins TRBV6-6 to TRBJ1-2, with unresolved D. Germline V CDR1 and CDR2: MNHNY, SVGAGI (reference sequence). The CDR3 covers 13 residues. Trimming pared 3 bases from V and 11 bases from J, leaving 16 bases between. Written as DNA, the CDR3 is TGTGCCAGCAGTTATGGAGAGTGGGATTCTTACACCTTC. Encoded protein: CASSYGEWDSYTF.

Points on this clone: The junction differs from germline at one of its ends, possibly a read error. This chain's CDR3 is CASSSLAGPSEQYF. The DNA for the CDR3 is TGTGCCAGCAGCTCCCTAGCGGGCCCCTCCGAGCAGTACTTC. This chain links TRBV4-1 with TRBJ2-7, with 8 bases matching TRBD2. CDR3 length: 14 residues. Germline lookup yields CDR1 MGHRA and CDR2 YSYEKL.

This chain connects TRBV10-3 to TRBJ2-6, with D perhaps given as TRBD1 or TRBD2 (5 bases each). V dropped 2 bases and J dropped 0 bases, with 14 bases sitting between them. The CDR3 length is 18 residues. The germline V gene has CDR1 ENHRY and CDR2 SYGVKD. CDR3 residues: CAISEPGRSPSGANVLTF. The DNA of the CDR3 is TGTGCCATCAGTGAGCCGGGACGTTCTCCCTCTGGGGCCAACGTCCTGACTTTC.

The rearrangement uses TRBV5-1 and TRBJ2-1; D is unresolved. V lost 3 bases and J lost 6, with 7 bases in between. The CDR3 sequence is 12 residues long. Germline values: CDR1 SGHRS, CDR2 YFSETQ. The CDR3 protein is CASSSAVNEQFF. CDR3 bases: TGCGCCAGCAGCTCGGCAGTCAATGAGCAGTTCTTC.

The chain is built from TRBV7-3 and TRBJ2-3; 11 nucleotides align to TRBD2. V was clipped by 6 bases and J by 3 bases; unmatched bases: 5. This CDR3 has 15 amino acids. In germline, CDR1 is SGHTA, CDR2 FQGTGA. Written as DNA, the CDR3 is TGTGCCAGCAGTACCGGGACTAGCGGTACAGATACGCAGTATTTT. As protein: CASSTGTSGTDTQYF.

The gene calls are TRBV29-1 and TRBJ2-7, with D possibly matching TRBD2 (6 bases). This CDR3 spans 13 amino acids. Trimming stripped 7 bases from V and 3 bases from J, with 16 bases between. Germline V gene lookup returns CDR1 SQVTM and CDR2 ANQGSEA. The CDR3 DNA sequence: TGCAGCGGACGGGACTCCACCCGCTACGAGCAGTACTTC. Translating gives CSGRDSTRYEQYF.

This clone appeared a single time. The CDR3 here is CASGHPSNEKLFF. The CDR3 DNA reads TGTGCCAGCGGACACCCTTCTAATGAAAAACTGTTTTTT. The chain has TRBV7-9 and TRBJ1-4, with a weak D call TRBD1 (5 bases). Trimming took off 8 bases at V and 3 bases at J, with 10 bases between the two ends. The CDR3 sequence is 13 residues long. CDR1 is SEHNR and CDR2 is FQNEAQ in the germline V gene (reference sequence). Complete variable domain (other parts from reference TRBV7-9 and TRBJ1-4): DTGVSQNPRHKITKRGQNVTFRCDPISEHNRLYWYRQTLGQGPEFLTYFQNEAQLEKSRLLSDRFSAERPKGSFSTLEIQRTEQGDSAMYLCASGHPSNEKLFFGSGTQLSVL.

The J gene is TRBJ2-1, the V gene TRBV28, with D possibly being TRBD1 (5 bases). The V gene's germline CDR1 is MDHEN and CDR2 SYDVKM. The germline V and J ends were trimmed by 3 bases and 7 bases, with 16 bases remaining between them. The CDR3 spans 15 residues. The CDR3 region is CASSFGQGSSNEQFF. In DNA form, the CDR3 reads TGTGCCAGCAGTTTCGGGCAGGGCAGTTCGAATGAGCAGTTCTTC. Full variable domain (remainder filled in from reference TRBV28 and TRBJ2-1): DVKVTQSSRYLVKRTGEKVFLECVQDMDHENMFWYRQDPGLGLRLIYFSYDVKMKEKGDIPEGYSVSREKKERFSLILESASTNQTSMYLCASSFGQGSSNEQFFGPGTRLTVL.